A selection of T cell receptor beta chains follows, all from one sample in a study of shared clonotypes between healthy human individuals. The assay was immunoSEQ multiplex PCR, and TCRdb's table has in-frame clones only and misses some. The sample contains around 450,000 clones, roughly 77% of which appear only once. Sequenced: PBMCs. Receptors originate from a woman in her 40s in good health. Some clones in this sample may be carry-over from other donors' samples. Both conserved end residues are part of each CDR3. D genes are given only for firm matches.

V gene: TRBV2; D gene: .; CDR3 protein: CASRGALLETQYF
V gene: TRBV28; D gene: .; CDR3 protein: CASRTDYGYTF
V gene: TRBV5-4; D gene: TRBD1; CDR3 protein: CASSSGQGLAGELFF
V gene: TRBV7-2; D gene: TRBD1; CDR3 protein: CASSRDRGFHNEQFF
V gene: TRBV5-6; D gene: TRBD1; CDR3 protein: CASSSGTGRFYEQYF
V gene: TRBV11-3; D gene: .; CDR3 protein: CASSLEVGNEQFF
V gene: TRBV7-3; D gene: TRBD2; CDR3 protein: CASSPTSGSFQYF
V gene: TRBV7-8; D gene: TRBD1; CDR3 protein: CASSPMGDRGYGYTF
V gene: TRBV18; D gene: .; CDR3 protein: CASSPTDNEQFF
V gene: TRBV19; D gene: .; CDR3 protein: CASSMLLGGNSNQPQHF
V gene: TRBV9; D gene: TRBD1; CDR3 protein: CASSPAGTGHTEAFF
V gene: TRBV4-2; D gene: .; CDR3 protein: CASTPDLGDTQYF
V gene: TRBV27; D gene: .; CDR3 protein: CASSITAGELFF
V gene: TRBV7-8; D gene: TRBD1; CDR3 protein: CASSSLTGGYEQYF
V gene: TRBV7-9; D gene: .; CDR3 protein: CASSLMGEETQYF
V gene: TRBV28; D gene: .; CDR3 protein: CASSPSGGGGDTQYF
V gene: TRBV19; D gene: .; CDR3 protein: CASSIVGQLYNEQFF
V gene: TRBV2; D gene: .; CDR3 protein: CASNADTGELFF
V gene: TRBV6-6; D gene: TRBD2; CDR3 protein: CASSYKRLAGAETQYF
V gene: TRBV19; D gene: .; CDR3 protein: CASSDRINTEAFF
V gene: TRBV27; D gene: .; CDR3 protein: CASSSGGGMREKLFF
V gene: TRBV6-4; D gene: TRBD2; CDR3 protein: CASSKESGRADEQFF
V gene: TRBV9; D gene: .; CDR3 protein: CASSVYSLNTEAFF
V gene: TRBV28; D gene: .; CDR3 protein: CASSLPMVTNEQYF
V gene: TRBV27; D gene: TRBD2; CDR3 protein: CASSFVASGIYEQYF
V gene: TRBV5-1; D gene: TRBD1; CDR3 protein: CASSIQGKEAGTEAFF
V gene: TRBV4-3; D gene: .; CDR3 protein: CASSQDSGITGNTIYF
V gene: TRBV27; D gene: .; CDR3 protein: CASSLAGINEKLFF
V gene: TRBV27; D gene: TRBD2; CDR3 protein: CASSLGLVNEQYF
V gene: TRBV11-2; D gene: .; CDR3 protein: CASSAWGANSPLHF
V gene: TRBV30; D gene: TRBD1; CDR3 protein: CTWRDRPPTEAFF
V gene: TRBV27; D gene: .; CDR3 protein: CASSLWRPGEPVTGELFF
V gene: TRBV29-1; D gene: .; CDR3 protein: CSVRQSGDGTEAFF
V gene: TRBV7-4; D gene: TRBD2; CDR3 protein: CASSSRVGATSGRAFIDNEQFF
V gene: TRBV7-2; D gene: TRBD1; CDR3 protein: CASSTGGFFLNTEAFF
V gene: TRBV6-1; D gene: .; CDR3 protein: CASSNTGDYGYTF
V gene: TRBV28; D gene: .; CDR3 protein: CASSPVTGELFF
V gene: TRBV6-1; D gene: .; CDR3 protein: CASSEEGTGYTF
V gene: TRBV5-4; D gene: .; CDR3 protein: CASRPPLGSGTGELFF
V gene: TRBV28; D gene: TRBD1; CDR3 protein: CASSLLDRDSETQYF
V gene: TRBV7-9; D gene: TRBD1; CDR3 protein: CASSKTGLEPQHF
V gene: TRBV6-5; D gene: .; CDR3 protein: CASSYDRVPGNTIYF
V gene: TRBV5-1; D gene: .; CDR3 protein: CASSLGDFNEQFF
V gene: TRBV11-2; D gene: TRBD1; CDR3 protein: CASSQLVGQGNSYEQYF
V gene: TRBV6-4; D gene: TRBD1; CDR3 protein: CASSDSRDRGRNQPQHF
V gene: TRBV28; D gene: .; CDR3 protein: CASSLEAPGSSIDEQYF
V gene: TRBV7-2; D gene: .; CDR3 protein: CASSPIGTFSGNTIYF
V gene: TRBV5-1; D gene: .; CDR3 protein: CASSLLLQVEETQYF
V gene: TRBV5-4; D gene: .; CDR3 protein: CASSLGRGADGYTF
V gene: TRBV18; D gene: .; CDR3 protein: CASSRESDEAFF
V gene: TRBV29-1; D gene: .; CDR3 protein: CSVEGTAGTHSYEQYF
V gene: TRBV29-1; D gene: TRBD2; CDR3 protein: CSVVLAGGTDTQYF
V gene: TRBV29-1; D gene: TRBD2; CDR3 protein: CSVDDSGSSGANVLTF
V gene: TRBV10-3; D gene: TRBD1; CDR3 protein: CATLPGQTYNEQFF
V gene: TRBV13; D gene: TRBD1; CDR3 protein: CASSPGTALPGEQYF
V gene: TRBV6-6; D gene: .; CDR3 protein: CASSYSEGYYNEQFF
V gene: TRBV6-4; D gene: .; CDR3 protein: CASSYGTENQPQHF
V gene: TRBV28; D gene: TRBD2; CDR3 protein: CASSETLAGSFNEQFF